In this sample, the clone carrying this T cell receptor beta chain turned up a few times. A Clinical Activity Score of at least 3, a NOSPECS grade of at least 4 and a duration under 3 months were recorded in the ophthalmopathy patients. Uncontrolled infections, other autoimmune diseases, pregnancy or lactation led to exclusion of patients. This sample is part of a study of T cells in Graves' hyperthyroidism and ophthalmopathy. Amplification of TCR beta CDR3 regions was performed using RNA transcripts as template. HTBI primers were employed in a first-round RT-PCR of the TCR CDR3. TCRdb re-analysed the multiplex PCR reads in MiXCR, keeping a single row per CDR3 protein. The table lists 560,000 or so distinct CDR3 sequences, just under 20% of them singletons. The material sequenced was blood. The TCR originated in a man aged 35 to 55 with Graves' ophthalmopathy.

As DNA, the CDR3 is TGTGCCAGCAGAAGCTTAGGGGTAGGCAATCAGCCCCAGCATTTT. It encodes CASRSLGVGNQPQHF. This chain joins TRBV2 and TRBJ1-5, with D maybe TRBD1 (5 bases). The V gene's germline CDR1 is SNHLY and CDR2 FYNNEI. V was trimmed by 6 bases and J by 2 bases, leaving 14 bases between them. The CDR3 is 15 amino acids. The whole variable domain, remainder taken from reference TRBV2 and TRBJ1-5, is EPEVTQTPSHQVTQMGQEVILRCVPISNHLYFYWYRQILGQKVEFLVSFYNNEISEKSEIFDDQFSVERPDGSNFTLKIRSTKLEDSAMYFCASRSLGVGNQPQHFGDGTRLSIL.